This paragraph covers one TCR beta chain sequence. Its antigen is not identified. Trimming stripped 1 base from V and 0 bases from J, with 16 bases between. CDR3 length: 17 amino acids. Per the germline V gene, CDR1 is MDHEN and CDR2 is SYDVKM. This entry is derived from a study of OX40 agonist ivuxolimab in advanced cancers. Overall study: An agonistic anti-OX40 (CD134) antibody, ivuxolimab, was used to treat the patients. Partial responses were seen in three patients, one with hepatocellular carcinoma and two with cutaneous melanoma. General study findings and limits: Expansion of clones was among the lowest in partial responders at 0.1-3.0 mg/kg.

Profiled with immunoSEQ multiplex PCR; TCRdb holds only in-frame clones, not every one. Here the sample spans approximately 66,000 clones, around 91% being singletons. This TCR was recovered from an adult with an advanced solid tumor such as melanoma, head and neck, liver or kidney cancer. V is TRBV28 and J is TRBJ2-7, with unresolved D. The material was CD4+ or CD8+ T cells sorted from blood, obtained in a trial of the OX40 agonist ivuxolimab. CDR3 region: CASSLSRSSWISYEQYF. DNA of the CDR3: TGTGCCAGCAGTTTATCCCGATCTAGTTGGATCTCCTACGAGCAGTACTTC.